This entry lists 24 T cell receptor beta chains sequenced from one sample in a study of cytomegalovirus exposure and HLA in healthy donors. 60 Vbeta and 13 Jbeta primers were used in PCR. Using immunoSEQ multiplex PCR, the repertoire was profiled, and TCRdb retains in-frame clones only, with some absent. The sample has approximately 110,000 clones, roughly 80% seen once. Sequencing was carried out using PBMCs. Source of these receptors: a man aged 45-65 years in good health and CMV-seronegative.

The chain employs TRBV5-4 and TRBJ2-1, with TRBD2 matching over 10 bases. Germline CDR1 and CDR2: SGHNT and YYREEE (reference sequence). With V trimmed by 1 base and J by 6 bases, 7 bases remained unmatched. There are 16 residues in the CDR3. CDR3 sequence: CASSLLAGVTINEQFF. The CDR3 nucleotides are TGTGCCAGCAGCTTGCTAGCGGGAGTTACTATCAATGAGCAGTTCTTC.

The CDR3 loop reads CASSHMEGTGELFF. CDR3 DNA sequence: TGCGCCAGCAGTCACATGGAGGGCACCGGGGAGCTGTTTTTT. J is TRBJ2-2 and V is TRBV23-1; tentative D call: TRBD2 (6 bases). TRBV23-1 falls under the ORF class, with uncertain function. The CDR3 has 14 residues. The V and J ends lost 3 bases and 4 bases respectively, with 9 bases between them.

The rearrangement joins TRBV4-3 to TRBJ2-3, with 9 bases lining up with TRBD2. Germline CDR1 reads LGHNA; CDR2 reads YSLEER. Germline trimming cut 1 base from V and 0 bases from J; bases unmatched to any gene: 5. This CDR3 comprises 17 residues. The CDR3 loop reads CASSQGLSGGSTDTQYF. The CDR3 DNA follows: TGCGCCAGCAGCCAAGGTCTTAGCGGGGGAAGCACAGATACGCAGTATTTT.

This clone was seen more than once but under ten times. The rearrangement joins TRBV4-2 to TRBJ2-7, with D possibly matching TRBD2 (5 bases). V dropped 5 bases and J dropped 4 bases, with 6 bases sitting between them. Germline CDR1 and CDR2: LGHNA and YNFKEQ. The CDR3 covers 11 residues. CDR3 in amino acids: CASSSGYEQYF. CDR3 DNA: TGTGCCAGCAGCTCGGGATACGAGCAGTACTTC.

The V and J genes are TRBV5-4 and TRBJ1-1, with TRBD1 as a possible D gene (6 bases). Trimming cost V 10 bases and J 1 base, with 11 bases left between them. The CDR3 is 12 residues long. Germline assignment: CDR1 SGHNT and CDR2 YYREEE (reference sequence). As DNA, the CDR3 is TGTGCCTCTGGGACACAGAACACTGAAGCTTTCTTT. Protein product: CASGTQNTEAFF.

The rearrangement links TRBV6-6 to TRBJ2-7; 8 positions match TRBD1. This CDR3 has 14 amino acids. CDR1 and CDR2 (germline): MNHNY, SVGAGI (reference sequence). V shed 6 bases and J 2 bases; nucleotides not matched to a gene: 6. The CDR3 region is CASSPDREPYEQYF. CDR3 nucleotides: TGTGCCAGCAGCCCGGACAGGGAACCCTACGAGCAGTACTTC.

This chain joins TRBV28 and TRBJ1-1, with D possibly TRBD1 on 5 matching bases. The germline V gene has CDR1 MDHEN and CDR2 SYDVKM. Trimming pared 3 bases from V and 2 bases from J, leaving 13 bases between. The CDR3 covers 15 residues. CDR3 sequence reads: CASSFPPTANTEAFF. The CDR3 DNA reads as TGTGCCAGCAGTTTTCCGCCGACAGCTAACACTGAAGCTTTCTTT.

The chain couples TRBV28 to TRBJ2-1; D ambiguous. Germline values: CDR1 MDHEN, CDR2 SYDVKM. The CDR3 consists of 12 residues. Deletions cut 5 bases from V and 10 bases from J, with 12 bases between. The CDR3 DNA reads TGTGCCAGCAGTGTGATAGTCAACGAGCAGTTCTTC. Translated: CASSVIVNEQFF.

V is TRBV7-2 and J is TRBJ2-1; D is possibly TRBD1 (5 bases). The CDR3 spans 13 residues. V was trimmed by 4 bases and J by 7 bases, leaving 11 bases between them. Germline V CDR1 and CDR2: SGHTA, FQGNSA. CDR3 DNA sequence: TGTGCCAGCAGCTGGGGCGAGTTGAATGAGCAGTTCTTC. Amino acids: CASSWGELNEQFF.

The chain carries TRBV6-1 and TRBJ1-2; D is possibly TRBD1 (6 bases). The V end was cut by 4 bases, the J end by 8 bases, with 11 bases between. The germline V gene has CDR1 MNHNS and CDR2 SASEGT. The CDR3 spans 12 residues. Here the CDR3 DNA reads TGTGCCAGCAGTGGCAGGGGTTCCGGCTACACCTTC. Amino acid sequence: CASSGRGSGYTF.

The chain uses TRBV27 and TRBJ2-1; D not certain. V lost 4 bases and J lost 5, with 21 bases in between. This CDR3 has 17 amino acids. CDR1 and CDR2 from the germline V gene are MNHEY and SMNVEV (reference sequence). This CDR3 reads CASSSHVFTQPNNEQFF. The CDR3 bases are TGTGCCAGCAGTTCCCACGTCTTTACACAACCAAACAATGAGCAGTTCTTC.

Only one count was recorded for this clone. The V call is TRBV28, the J call TRBJ1-5; 7 bases match TRBD1. Germline V gives CDR1 MDHEN, CDR2 SYDVKM. The CDR3 runs 18 residues. The V segment lost 6 bases and the J segment 2 bases; nucleotides outside the gene matches: 16. Here the CDR3 reads CASSSNSPGGRGNQPQHF. The CDR3 DNA follows: TGTGCCAGCAGCTCAAATTCCCCAGGGGGGCGGGGCAATCAGCCCCAGCATTTT.

The count of this clone is one. The rearrangement links TRBV9 to TRBJ2-2; D uncertain. Trimming left V 0 bases short and J 0 bases short, with 3 bases between. Germline V gives CDR1 SGDLS, CDR2 YYNGEE. The CDR3 totals 14 residues. The CDR3 protein is CASSVAANTGELFF. CDR3 coding DNA: TGTGCCAGCAGCGTAGCCGCGAACACCGGGGAGCTGTTTTTT.

The J gene is TRBJ2-2, the V gene TRBV9; D might be TRBD1 (5 bases). Deletions cut 1 base from V and 0 bases from J, with 10 bases between. Germline V gene data show CDR1 as SGDLS and CDR2 as YYNGEE. The CDR3 totals 16 residues. CDR3 in DNA: TGTGCCAGCAGCGTACGGGCAGGGTCGAACACCGGGGAGCTGTTTTTT. It translates to CASSVRAGSNTGELFF.

CDR3 sequence reads: CASSRLAGGSYNEQFF. Written as DNA, the CDR3 is TGTGCCAGCAGTCGACTAGCGGGGGGCTCTTACAATGAGCAGTTCTTC. This chain joins TRBV6-4 and TRBJ2-1; 13 positions match TRBD2. CDR3 length equals 16 residues. With 5 bases clipped from V and 4 bases from J, the junction kept 5 bases outside the gene matches. Germline values: CDR1 MRHNA, CDR2 SNTAGT.

The table lists this clone with a count of one. The chain couples TRBV9 to TRBJ2-2, with TRBD1 as a possible D gene (5 bases). V dropped 4 bases and J dropped 3 bases, with 16 bases sitting between them. CDR1 and CDR2 from the germline V gene are SGDLS and YYNGEE. CDR3 length: 16 residues. For the CDR3, the DNA is TGTGCCAGCAGCCGACAGTCCCCGTTCGACACCGGGGAGCTGTTTTTT. It is translated as CASSRQSPFDTGELFF.

This rearrangement joins TRBV28 to TRBJ1-5; D uncertain. CDR1 is MDHEN, CDR2 SYDVKM, per germline. Deletions cut 7 bases from V and 5 bases from J, with 6 bases between. This CDR3 has 11 amino acids. The CDR3: CASNRDQPQHF. In DNA, the CDR3 is TGTGCCAGCAATCGGGATCAGCCCCAGCATTTT.

This chain links TRBV27 with TRBJ1-2, with D perhaps TRBD1 (6 bases). CDR3 length: 15 amino acids. Trimming removed 1 base from V and 6 bases from J, with 15 bases in between. Germline lookup yields CDR1 MNHEY and CDR2 SMNVEV (reference sequence). In DNA form, the CDR3 reads TGTGCCAGCAGTTTATTTCGCAGGGGCGTTGATGGCTACACCTTC. It translates to CASSLFRRGVDGYTF.

The V call is TRBV6-6, the J call TRBJ1-1, with D possibly matching TRBD1 (5 bases). V shed 2 bases and J shed 0 bases, with 7 bases lying between them. The CDR3 is made up of 14 amino acids. The germline gives CDR1 MNHNY, CDR2 SVGAGI (reference sequence). CDR3 protein: CASSYQGVNTEAFF. In nucleotides, the CDR3 is TGTGCCAGCAGTTACCAGGGTGTGAACACTGAAGCTTTCTTT.

V and J are TRBV27 and TRBJ2-7; 8 bases are shared with TRBD2. Unmatched junction bases numbered 8, after V lost 6 bases and J lost 4 bases. The CDR3 covers 14 residues. CDR1 is MNHEY, CDR2 SMNVEV, per germline (reference sequence). As DNA, the CDR3 is TGTGCCAGCAGAAGACTCGGGGGGGGGTACGAGCAGTACTTC. Amino acids: CASRRLGGGYEQYF.

This clone was seen a handful of times. The chain recombines TRBV13 with TRBJ2-7; TRBD2 is a possible D gene (6 bases). V was clipped by 2 bases and J by 2 bases, with 13 bases between them. CDR1 and CDR2 (germline): PRHDT, FYEKMQ (reference sequence). This CDR3 spans 15 amino acids. CDR3 coding DNA: TGTGCCAGCAGCTTATCGGGCCTAGCGCCCTACGAGCAGTACTTC. This codes for CASSLSGLAPYEQYF.

This rearrangement joins TRBV5-1 to TRBJ1-1, with D perhaps TRBD1 (5 bases). The CDR3 runs to 15 residues. Looked up from germline, CDR1 is SGHRS and CDR2 is YFSETQ. The germline V and J ends were trimmed by 4 bases and 1 base, with 14 bases remaining between them. The CDR3 reads CASSPPGRANTEAFF. Here the CDR3 DNA reads TGCGCCAGCAGCCCACCAGGCAGGGCGAACACTGAAGCTTTCTTT.

The rearrangement joins TRBV7-2 to TRBJ2-1; D not resolved. The germline CDR1 and CDR2 sequences are SGHTA and FQGNSA. The ends were cut back, 5 bases at V and 6 bases at J, with 5 bases in the middle. The CDR3 covers 11 residues. CDR3 nucleotides: TGTGCCAGCAGCGTACTCAATGAGCAGTTCTTC. Translation gives CASSVLNEQFF.

The chain carries TRBV7-6 and TRBJ2-7, with 11 bases identical to TRBD2. The germline V gene has CDR1 SGHVS and CDR2 FNYEAQ. This CDR3 is 14 amino acids long. V lost 5 bases to trimming and J lost 2 bases; unmatched junction nucleotides: 2. CDR3 nucleotide sequence: TGTGCCAGCAGCCCGGGACTAGCGGCCTACGAGCAGTACTTC. It specifies CASSPGLAAYEQYF.